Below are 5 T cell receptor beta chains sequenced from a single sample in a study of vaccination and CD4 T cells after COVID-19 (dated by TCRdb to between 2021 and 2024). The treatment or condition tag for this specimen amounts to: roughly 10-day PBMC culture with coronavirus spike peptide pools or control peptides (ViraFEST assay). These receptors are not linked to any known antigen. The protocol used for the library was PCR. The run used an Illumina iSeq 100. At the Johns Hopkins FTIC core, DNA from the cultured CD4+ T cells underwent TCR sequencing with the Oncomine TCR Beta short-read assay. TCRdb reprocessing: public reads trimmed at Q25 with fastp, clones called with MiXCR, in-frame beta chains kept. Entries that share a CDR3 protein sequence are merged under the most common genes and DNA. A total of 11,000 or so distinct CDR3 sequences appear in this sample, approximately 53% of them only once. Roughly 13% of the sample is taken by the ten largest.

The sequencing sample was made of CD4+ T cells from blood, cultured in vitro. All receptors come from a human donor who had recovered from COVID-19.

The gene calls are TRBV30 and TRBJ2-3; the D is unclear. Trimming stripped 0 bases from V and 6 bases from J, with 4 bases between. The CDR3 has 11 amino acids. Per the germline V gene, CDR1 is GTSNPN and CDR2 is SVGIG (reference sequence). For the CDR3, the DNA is TGTGCCTGGAGTGTTGGTGATACGCAGTATTTT. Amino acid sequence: CAWSVGDTQYF. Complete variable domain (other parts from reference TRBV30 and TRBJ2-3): SQTIHQWPATLVQPVGSPLSLECTVEGTSNPNLYWYRQAAGRGLQLLFYSVGIGQISSEVPQNLSASRPQDRQFILSSKKLLLSDSGFYLCAWSVGDTQYFGPGTRLTVL.

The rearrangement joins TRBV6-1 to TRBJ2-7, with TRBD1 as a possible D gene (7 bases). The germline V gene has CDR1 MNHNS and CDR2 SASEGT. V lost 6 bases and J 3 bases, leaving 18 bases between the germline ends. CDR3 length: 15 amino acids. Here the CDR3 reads CASRSEGTVGYEQYF. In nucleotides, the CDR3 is TGTGCCAGCAGATCGGAGGGGACAGTGGGCTACGAGCAGTACTTC.

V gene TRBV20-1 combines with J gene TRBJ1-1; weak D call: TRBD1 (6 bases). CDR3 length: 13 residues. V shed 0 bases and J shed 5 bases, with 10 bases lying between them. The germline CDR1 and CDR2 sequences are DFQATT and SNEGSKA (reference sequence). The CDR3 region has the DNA TGCAGTGCTAGAGAGCCCGGACAGACTGAAGCTTTCTTT. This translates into CSAREPGQTEAFF.

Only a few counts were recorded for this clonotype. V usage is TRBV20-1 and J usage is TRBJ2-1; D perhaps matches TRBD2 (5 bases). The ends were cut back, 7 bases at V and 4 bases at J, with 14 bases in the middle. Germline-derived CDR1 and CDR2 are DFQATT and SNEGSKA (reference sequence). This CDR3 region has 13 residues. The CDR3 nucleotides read TGCAGTGTCAGTGGGCGGGCTTACAATGAGCAGTTCTTC. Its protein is CSVSGRAYNEQFF.

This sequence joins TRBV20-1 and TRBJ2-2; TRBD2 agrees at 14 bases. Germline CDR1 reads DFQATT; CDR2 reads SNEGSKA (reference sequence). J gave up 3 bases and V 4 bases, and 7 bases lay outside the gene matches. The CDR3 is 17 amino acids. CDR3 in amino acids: CSATGTSGSGDTGELFF. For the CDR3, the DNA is TGCAGTGCTACGGGGACTAGCGGGAGCGGGGACACCGGGGAGCTGTTTTTT.